What follows is one T cell receptor (beta chain) and its context. In the PCR, 60 Vbeta and 13 Jbeta primers were used. Repertoires were generated with immunoSEQ multiplex PCR, while TCRdb's copy carries only in-frame clones and drops some. This table has 80,000 or so clones, approximately 80% appearing once. The data stem from a study of cytomegalovirus exposure and HLA in healthy donors. V was cut by 0 bases and J by 4 bases, with 10 bases left in between. The germline CDR1 and CDR2 sequences are SGHRS and YFSETQ. The CDR3 covers 14 residues. The source is a middle-aged man in good health and CMV-seronegative. J is TRBJ1-2 and V is TRBV5-1; D not certain. Sequencing input: PBMCs. The CDR3 nucleotides read TGCGCCAGCAGCTTGGAGGGAGGGCTCTATGGCTACACCTTC. Translating it yields CASSLEGGLYGYTF.